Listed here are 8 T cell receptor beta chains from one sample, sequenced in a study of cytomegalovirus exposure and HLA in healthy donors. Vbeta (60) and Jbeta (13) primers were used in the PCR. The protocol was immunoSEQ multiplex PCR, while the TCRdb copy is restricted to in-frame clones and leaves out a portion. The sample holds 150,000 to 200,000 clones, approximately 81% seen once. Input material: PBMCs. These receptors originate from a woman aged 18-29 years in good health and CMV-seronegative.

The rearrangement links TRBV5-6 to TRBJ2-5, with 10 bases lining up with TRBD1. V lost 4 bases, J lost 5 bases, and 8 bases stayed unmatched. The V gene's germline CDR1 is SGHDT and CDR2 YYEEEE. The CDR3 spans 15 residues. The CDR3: CASSARQGAEETQYF. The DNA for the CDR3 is TGTGCCAGCAGCGCCAGACAGGGGGCGGAGGAGACCCAGTACTTC. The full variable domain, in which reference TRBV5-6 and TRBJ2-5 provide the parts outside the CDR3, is DAGVTQSPTHLIKTRGQQVTLRCSPKSGHDTVSWYQQALGQGPQFIFQYYEEEERQRGNFPDRFSGHQFPNYSSELNVNALLLGDSALYLCASSARQGAEETQYFGPGTRLLVL.

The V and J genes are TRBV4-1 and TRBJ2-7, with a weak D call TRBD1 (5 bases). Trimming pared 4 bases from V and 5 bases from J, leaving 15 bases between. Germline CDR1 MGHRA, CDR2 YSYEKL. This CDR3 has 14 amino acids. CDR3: CASSPPNQGHEQYF. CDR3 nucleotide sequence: TGCGCCAGCAGCCCGCCCAACCAGGGCCACGAGCAGTACTTC.

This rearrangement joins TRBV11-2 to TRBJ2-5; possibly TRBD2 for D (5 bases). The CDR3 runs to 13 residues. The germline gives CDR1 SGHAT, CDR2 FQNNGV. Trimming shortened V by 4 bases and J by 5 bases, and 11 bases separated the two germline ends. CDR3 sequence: CASSSLAVETQYF. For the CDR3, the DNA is TGTGCCAGCAGCTCCCTAGCTGTGGAGACCCAGTACTTC.

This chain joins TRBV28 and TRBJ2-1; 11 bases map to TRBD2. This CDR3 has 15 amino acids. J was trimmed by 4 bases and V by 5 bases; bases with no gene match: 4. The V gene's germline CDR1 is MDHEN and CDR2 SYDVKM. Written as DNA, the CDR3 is TGTGCCAGCAGTCTTAGCGGGAGGGTTTACAATGAGCAGTTCTTC. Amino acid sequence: CASSLSGRVYNEQFF.

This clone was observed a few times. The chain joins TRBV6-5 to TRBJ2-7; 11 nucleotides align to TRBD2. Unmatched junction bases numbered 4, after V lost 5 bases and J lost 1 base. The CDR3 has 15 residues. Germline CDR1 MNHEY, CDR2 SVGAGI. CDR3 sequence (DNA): TGTGCCAGCAGTCTTACTAGCGGGGGTTCCTACGAGCAGTACTTC. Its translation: CASSLTSGGSYEQYF.

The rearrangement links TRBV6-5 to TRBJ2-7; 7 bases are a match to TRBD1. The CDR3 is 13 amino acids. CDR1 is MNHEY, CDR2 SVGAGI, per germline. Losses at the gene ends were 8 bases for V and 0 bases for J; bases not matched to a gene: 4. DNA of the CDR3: TGTGCCAGCGCAAGGGACAGCTCCTACGAGCAGTACTTC. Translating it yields CASARDSSYEQYF.

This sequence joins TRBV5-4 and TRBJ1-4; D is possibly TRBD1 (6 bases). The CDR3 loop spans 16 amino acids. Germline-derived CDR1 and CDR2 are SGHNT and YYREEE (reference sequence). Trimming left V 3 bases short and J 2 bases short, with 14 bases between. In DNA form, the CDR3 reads TGTGCCAGCAGCTCACTCCCGAGGGGGACTAATGAAAAACTGTTTTTT. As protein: CASSSLPRGTNEKLFF.

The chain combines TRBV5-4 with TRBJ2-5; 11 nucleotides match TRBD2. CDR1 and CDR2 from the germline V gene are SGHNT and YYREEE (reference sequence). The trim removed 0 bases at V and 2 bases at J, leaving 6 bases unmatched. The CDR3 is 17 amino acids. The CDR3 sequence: CASSLDQGLADQETQYF. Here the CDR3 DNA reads TGTGCCAGCAGCTTGGATCAGGGACTAGCGGATCAAGAGACCCAGTACTTC.